A single sample is the source of the 9 T cell receptor beta chains below, sequenced in a study of early T cells in non-severe SARS-CoV-2 infection. From the 5' RACE reads, TCRdb called clonotypes with MiXCR, one entry per CDR3 protein. The sample lists some 50,000 distinct CDR3 sequences; about 10% were seen once. The source material was whole blood. All receptors derive from an adult who was a healthcare worker with PCR-confirmed SARS-CoV-2 infection or an uninfected control (not recorded which).

This clonotype was seen at least ten times. The J gene is TRBJ1-2, the V gene TRBV27, with D maybe TRBD1 (5 bases). Germline CDR1 MNHEY, CDR2 SMNVEV (reference sequence). V shed 0 bases and J shed 5 bases, with 10 bases lying between them. The CDR3 covers 14 residues. CDR3 coding DNA: TGTGCCAGCAGTTTATCGTACAGGAGTTATGGCTACACCTTC. Amino acid sequence: CASSLSYRSYGYTF.

The table lists this clonotype with many counts. The chain uses TRBV7-2 and TRBJ2-6, with no clear D. The V end lost 1 base, the J end lost 0 bases, and 13 bases lay between the germline ends. Germline CDR1 SGHTA, CDR2 FQGNSA. The CDR3 totals 18 residues. CDR3 in amino acids: CASSLESWAYSGANVLTF. The CDR3, as DNA: TGTGCCAGCAGCTTAGAGTCTTGGGCGTACTCTGGGGCCAACGTCCTGACTTTC.

This clonotype has a count of ten or more. The V and J genes are TRBV6-8 and TRBJ1-5; D may be TRBD1 (6 bases). The CDR3 runs 13 residues. Deletions cut 10 bases from V and 3 bases from J, with 13 bases between. Germline CDR1 MNHGY, CDR2 SAAAGT. CDR3 sequence (DNA): TGTGCCATCTTCGACAGGCTCAATCAGCCCCAGCATTTT. Protein sequence: CAIFDRLNQPQHF.

This chain joins TRBV20-1 and TRBJ2-7; 10 bases are shared with TRBD1. The CDR3 has 14 residues. V trimming: 5 bases; J trimming: 3 bases; junction bases outside the gene matches: 7. The germline V gene has CDR1 DFQATT and CDR2 SNEGSKA (reference sequence). The CDR3 loop reads CSALRGTGDYEQYF. CDR3 sequence (DNA): TGCAGTGCTTTAAGGGGGACAGGGGACTACGAGCAGTACTTC.

The chain carries TRBV10-3 and TRBJ2-3; 7 nucleotides line up with TRBD2. The CDR3 sequence is 19 residues long. J was trimmed by 2 bases and V by 0 bases; bases with no gene match: 14. CDR1 is ENHRY, CDR2 SYGVKD, per germline. The CDR3 loop is CAISESSVLSGGYTDTQYF. DNA of the CDR3: TGTGCCATCAGTGAGTCGTCTGTACTGTCGGGGGGATACACAGATACGCAGTATTTT.

A few counts support this clonotype. The J gene is TRBJ1-2, the V gene TRBV10-2; 10 bases are a match to TRBD1. Per germline, CDR1 WSHSY and CDR2 SAAADI. The length of the CDR3 is 11 residues. V was pared by 8 bases and J by 8 bases, with 2 bases of the junction left unmatched. DNA of the CDR3: TGCGCCAGCGGACAGGGGGAAGGCTACACCTTC. Encoded protein: CASGQGEGYTF.

This clonotype has at least ten counts. The rearrangement links TRBV29-1 to TRBJ2-5; D may match TRBD1 or TRBD2 (5 bases each). The CDR3 length is 14 residues. In germline, CDR1 is SQVTM, CDR2 ANQGSEA. V was clipped by 7 bases and J by 2 bases, with 17 bases between them. CDR3 protein: CSARRGTGQETQYF. The DNA for the CDR3 is TGCAGCGCAAGACGAGGGACGGGGCAAGAGACCCAGTACTTC.

This clonotype has just a few counts. The genes are TRBV4-1 and TRBJ1-1; D unresolved. The ends were cut back, 2 bases at V and 3 bases at J, with 13 bases in the middle. Looked up from germline, CDR1 is MGHRA and CDR2 is YSYEKL. The CDR3 totals 15 residues. CDR3 nucleotide sequence: TGCGCCAGCAGCCAACCTATTATTAAGGACACTGAAGCTTTCTTT. This translates into CASSQPIIKDTEAFF.

At least ten counts were recorded for this clonotype. The chain recombines TRBV20-1 with TRBJ1-2; D unresolved. CDR3 length equals 13 residues. V dropped 0 bases and J dropped 6 bases, with 11 bases sitting between them. Germline CDR1 and CDR2: DFQATT and SNEGSKA (reference sequence). The CDR3 DNA reads TGCAGTGCTAGAGATGGAATTTTGCATGGCTACACCTTC. Its translation: CSARDGILHGYTF.